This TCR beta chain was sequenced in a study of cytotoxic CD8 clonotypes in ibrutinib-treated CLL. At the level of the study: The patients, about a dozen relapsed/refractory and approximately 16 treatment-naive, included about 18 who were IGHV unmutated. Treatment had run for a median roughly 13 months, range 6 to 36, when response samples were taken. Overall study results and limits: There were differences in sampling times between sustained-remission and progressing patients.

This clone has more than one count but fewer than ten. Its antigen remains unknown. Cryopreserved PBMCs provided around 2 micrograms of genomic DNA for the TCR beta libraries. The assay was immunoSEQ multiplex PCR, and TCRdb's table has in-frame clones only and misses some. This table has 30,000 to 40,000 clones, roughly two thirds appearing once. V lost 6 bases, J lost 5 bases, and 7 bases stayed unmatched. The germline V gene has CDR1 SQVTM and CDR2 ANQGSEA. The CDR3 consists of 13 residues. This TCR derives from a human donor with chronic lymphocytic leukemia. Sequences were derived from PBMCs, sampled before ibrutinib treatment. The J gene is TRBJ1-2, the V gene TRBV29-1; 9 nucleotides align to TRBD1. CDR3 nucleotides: TGCAGCGTGAGAGGGGACAGGGATTATGGCTACACCTTC. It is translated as CSVRGDRDYGYTF.